The T cell receptor (beta chain) under discussion was sequenced for a study of cytomegalovirus exposure and HLA in healthy donors. Findings and caveats of the study: Cytomegalovirus association was listed for 164 TCR beta chains. Follow-up analysis later connected one missense variant in DCLRE1C with trimming of TCR beta V- and J-genes.

The length of the CDR3 is 13 residues. Trimming stripped 8 bases from V and 5 bases from J, with 16 bases between. Germline CDR1 MDHEN, CDR2 SYDVKM. The PCR used 60 Vbeta and 13 Jbeta primers. The repertoire was sequenced with immunoSEQ multiplex PCR; TCRdb's copy has only in-frame clones and lacks some. The table includes over 95,000 clones, 74% detected once. To note about this clone: Its antigen remains unknown.

The rearrangement links TRBV28 to TRBJ2-7; weak D call: TRBD2 (7 bases). This receptor was identified in a human donor in good health. Sequencing was performed on PBMCs. In DNA, the CDR3 is TGTGCCAGCGGGGGGGCCAACGGCCACGAGCAGTACTTC. Its protein product is CASGGANGHEQYF.